The clone carrying this TCR beta chain was recorded a few times. The data originate from a study of radiotherapy plus CTLA-4 blockade in lung cancer. Measured with immunoSEQ multiplex PCR; TCRdb has only the in-frame clones, and not every one. The table records roughly 76,000 clones, approximately 73% of them present only once. V was trimmed by 0 bases and J by 1 base, leaving 14 bases between them. The CDR3 is 16 residues long. CDR1 SGDLS and CDR2 YYNGEE come from the germline V gene. The sequence came from a human donor with non-small cell lung cancer whose response to radiotherapy plus ipilimumab could not be evaluated. Sequenced material: peripheral blood, taken from a patient treated with radiotherapy plus ipilimumab. The chain employs TRBV9 and TRBJ2-7; D may be TRBD2 (6 bases). As DNA, the CDR3 is TGTGCCAGCAGCGTAGCTGGAGGGGAGGCATCCTACGAGCAGTACTTC. Protein: CASSVAGGEASYEQYF.